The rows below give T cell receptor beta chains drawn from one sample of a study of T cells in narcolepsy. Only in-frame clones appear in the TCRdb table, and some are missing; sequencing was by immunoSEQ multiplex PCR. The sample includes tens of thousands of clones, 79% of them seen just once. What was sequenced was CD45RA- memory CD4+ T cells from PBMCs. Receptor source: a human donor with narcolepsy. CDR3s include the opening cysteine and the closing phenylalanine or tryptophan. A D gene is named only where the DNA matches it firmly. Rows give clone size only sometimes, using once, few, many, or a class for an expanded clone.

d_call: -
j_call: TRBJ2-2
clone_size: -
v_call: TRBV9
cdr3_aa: CASSVGGGELFF
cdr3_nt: TGTGCCAGCAGCGTAGGCGGCGGGGAGCTGTTTTTT

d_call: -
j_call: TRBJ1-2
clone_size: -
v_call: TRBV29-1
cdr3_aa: CSATRDYGYTF
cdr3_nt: TGCAGCGCTACACGGGACTATGGCTACACCTTC

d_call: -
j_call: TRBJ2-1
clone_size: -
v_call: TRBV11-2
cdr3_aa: CASSSVRTGNEQFF
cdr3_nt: TGTGCCAGCAGCTCCGTCCGGACTGGAAATGAGCAGTTCTTC

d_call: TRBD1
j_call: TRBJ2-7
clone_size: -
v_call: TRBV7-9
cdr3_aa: CASRKASGGLYEQYF
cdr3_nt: TGTGCCAGCAGAAAAGCATCAGGGGGTCTCTACGAGCAGTACTTC

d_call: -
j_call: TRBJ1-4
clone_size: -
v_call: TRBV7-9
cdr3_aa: CASSQRGGGGTNEKLFF
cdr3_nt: TGTGCCAGCAGCCAGCGCGGAGGCGGCGGGACTAATGAAAAACTGTTTTTT

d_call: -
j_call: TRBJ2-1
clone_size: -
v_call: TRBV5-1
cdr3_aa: CASSLGEAAGNEQFF
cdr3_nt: TGCGCCAGCAGCTTGGGAGAGGCCGCGGGGAATGAGCAGTTCTTC

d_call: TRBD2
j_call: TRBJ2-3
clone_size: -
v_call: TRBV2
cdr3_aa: CASSGGGTAPSTDTQYF
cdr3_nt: TGTGCCAGCAGTGGGGGGGGGACCGCGCCCAGCACAGATACGCAGTATTTT

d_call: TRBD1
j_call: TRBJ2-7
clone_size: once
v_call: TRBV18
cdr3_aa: CASSPADRASYEQYF
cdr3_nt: TGTGCCAGCTCACCGGCCGACAGGGCCTCCTACGAGCAGTACTTC

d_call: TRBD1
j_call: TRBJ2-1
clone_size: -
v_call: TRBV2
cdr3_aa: CAIRQGALGYNEQFF
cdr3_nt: TGTGCCATTAGACAGGGGGCGTTAGGGTACAATGAGCAGTTCTTC

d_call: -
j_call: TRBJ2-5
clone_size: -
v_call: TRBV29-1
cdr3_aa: CSASVAVQETQYF
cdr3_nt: TGCAGCGCAAGTGTAGCGGTCCAAGAGACCCAGTACTTC

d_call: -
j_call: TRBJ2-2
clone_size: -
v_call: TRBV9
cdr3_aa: CASSGDDTGELFF
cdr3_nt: TGTGCCAGCAGTGGAGATGACACCGGGGAGCTGTTTTTT

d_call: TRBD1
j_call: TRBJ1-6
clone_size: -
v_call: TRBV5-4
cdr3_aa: CASSLEGTGNSPLHF
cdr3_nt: TGTGCCAGCAGCTTGGAAGGGACAGGGAATTCACCCCTCCACTTT

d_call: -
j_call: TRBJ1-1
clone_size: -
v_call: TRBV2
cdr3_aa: CASSEVLANTEAFF
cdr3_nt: TGTGCCAGTAGTGAGGTTTTGGCGAACACTGAAGCTTTCTTT

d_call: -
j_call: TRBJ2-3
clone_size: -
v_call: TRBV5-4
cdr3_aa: CASSFMGGGRTDTQYF
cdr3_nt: TGTGCCAGCAGCTTTATGGGCGGAGGTCGCACAGATACGCAGTATTTT

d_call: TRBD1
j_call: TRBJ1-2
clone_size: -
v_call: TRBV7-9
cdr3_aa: CASMGQAAGYTF
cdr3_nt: TGTGCCAGCATGGGACAGGCAGCTGGCTACACCTTC

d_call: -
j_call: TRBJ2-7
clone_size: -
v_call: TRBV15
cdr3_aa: CATSRDEAPYEQYF
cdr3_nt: TGTGCCACCAGCAGAGATGAGGCCCCCTACGAGCAGTACTTC

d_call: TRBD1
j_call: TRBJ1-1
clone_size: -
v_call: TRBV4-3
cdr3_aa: CASSPQGENTEAFF
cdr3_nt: TGCGCCAGCAGCCCCCAGGGGGAGAACACTGAAGCTTTCTTT

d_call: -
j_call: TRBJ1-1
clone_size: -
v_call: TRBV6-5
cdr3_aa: CASSPPQGREAFF
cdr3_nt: TGTGCCAGCAGTCCGCCACAGGGAAGGGAAGCTTTCTTT

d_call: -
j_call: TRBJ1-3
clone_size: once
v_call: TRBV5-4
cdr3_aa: CASSSSRLKTGNTIYF
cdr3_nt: TGTGCCAGCAGCTCCTCAAGACTAAAGACTGGAAACACCATATATTTT

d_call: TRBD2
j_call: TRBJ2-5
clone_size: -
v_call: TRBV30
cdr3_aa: CAWSVGLADKETQYF
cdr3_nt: TGTGCCTGGAGTGTCGGACTAGCGGATAAAGAGACCCAGTACTTC

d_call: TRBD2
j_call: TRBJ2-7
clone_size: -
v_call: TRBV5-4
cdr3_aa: CASSQGSREDEQYF
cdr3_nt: TGTGCCAGCAGCCAGGGTAGTCGGGAGGACGAGCAGTACTTC

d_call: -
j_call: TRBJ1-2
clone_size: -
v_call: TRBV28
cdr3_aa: CASSLSLGGYTF
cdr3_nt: TGTGCCAGCAGTTTAAGCCTTGGGGGCTACACCTTC

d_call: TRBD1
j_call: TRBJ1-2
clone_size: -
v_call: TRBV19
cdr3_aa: CASSRRHKQGAQSYGYTF
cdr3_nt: TGTGCCAGTAGCCGACGACATAAACAGGGGGCCCAGAGCTATGGCTACACCTTC

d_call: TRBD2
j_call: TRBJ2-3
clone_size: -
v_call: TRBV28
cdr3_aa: CASSPGLAGTKYF
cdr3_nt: TGTGCCAGCAGTCCGGGACTAGCGGGCACCAAGTATTTT

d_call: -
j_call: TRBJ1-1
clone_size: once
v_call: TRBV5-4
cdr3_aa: CASSREAMNTEAFF
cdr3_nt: TGTGCCAGCAGCCGGGAGGCCATGAACACTGAAGCTTTCTTT

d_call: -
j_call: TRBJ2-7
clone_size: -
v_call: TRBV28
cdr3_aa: CASSQPGVGLIFHEQYF
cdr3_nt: TGTGCCAGCAGTCAGCCCGGGGTAGGGTTGATATTCCACGAGCAGTACTTC

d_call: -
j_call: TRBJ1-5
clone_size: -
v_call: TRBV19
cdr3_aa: CASSRFQRLASEPQHF
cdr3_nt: TGTGCCAGTAGCAGATTTCAGCGTTTGGCCTCGGAGCCCCAGCATTTT

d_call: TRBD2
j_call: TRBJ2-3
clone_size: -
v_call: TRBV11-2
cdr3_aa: CASSSGGLAGGSDTQYF
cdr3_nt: TGTGCCAGCAGCTCCGGGGGACTAGCGGGAGGGTCAGATACGCAGTATTTT

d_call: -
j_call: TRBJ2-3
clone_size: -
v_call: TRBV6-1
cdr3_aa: CASSEVVNGPRADTQYF
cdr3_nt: TGTGCCAGCAGTGAAGTGGTTAACGGCCCCCGGGCAGATACGCAGTATTTT

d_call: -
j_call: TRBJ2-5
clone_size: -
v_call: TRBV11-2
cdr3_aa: CASSLAGGEGTQYF
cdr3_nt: TGTGCCAGCAGCTTAGCGGGGGGCGAGGGGACCCAGTACTTC

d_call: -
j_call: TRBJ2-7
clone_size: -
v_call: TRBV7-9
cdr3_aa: CASSPLQARDGEQYF
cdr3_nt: TGTGCCAGCAGCCCATTACAGGCCCGTGACGGCGAGCAGTACTTC

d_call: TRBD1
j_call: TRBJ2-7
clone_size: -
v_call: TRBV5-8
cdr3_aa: CASSLGQGEVSYEQYF
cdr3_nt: TGTGCCAGCAGCTTGGGACAGGGGGAGGTTTCCTACGAGCAGTACTTC

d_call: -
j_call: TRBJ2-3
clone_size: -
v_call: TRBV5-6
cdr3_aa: CASSLDRIGTDTQYF
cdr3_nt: TGTGCCAGCAGCTTGGATCGGATTGGCACAGATACGCAGTATTTT

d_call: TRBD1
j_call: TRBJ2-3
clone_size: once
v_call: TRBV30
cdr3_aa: CAWRRPQGERGGTQYF
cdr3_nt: TGTGCCTGGAGGCGCCCCCAGGGGGAGCGAGGCGGTACGCAGTATTTT

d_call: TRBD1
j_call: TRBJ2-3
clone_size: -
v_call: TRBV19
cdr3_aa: CASSARLTGIADTQYF
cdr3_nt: TGTGCCAGTAGTGCCCGACTGACAGGGATCGCAGATACGCAGTATTTT

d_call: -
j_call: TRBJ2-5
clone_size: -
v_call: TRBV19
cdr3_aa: CATKRETQYF
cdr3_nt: TGTGCCACAAAGAGGGAGACCCAGTACTTC

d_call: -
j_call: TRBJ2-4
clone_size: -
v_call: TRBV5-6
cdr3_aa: CASSFRWRGEDIQYF
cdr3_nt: TGTGCCAGCAGCTTTAGGTGGCGGGGTGAAGACATTCAGTACTTC

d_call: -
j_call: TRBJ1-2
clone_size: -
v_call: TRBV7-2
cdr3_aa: CASSAGNGYTF
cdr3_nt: TGTGCCAGCAGCGCAGGGAATGGCTACACCTTC

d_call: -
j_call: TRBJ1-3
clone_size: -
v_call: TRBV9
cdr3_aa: CASSVARTAGNTIYF
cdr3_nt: TGTGCCAGCAGCGTAGCTAGGACAGCCGGAAACACCATATATTTT

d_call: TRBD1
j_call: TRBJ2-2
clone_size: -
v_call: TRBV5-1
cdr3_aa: CASRSTAGGAGGELFF
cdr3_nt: TGCGCCAGCAGATCTACGGCAGGGGGCGCGGGCGGGGAGCTGTTTTTT

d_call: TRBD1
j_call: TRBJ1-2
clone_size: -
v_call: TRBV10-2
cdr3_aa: CASSGTGTGGNGYGYTF
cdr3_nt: TGCGCCAGCAGTGGAACCGGGACAGGGGGCAATGGCTATGGCTACACCTTC